This T cell receptor beta chain was observed in a study of cytomegalovirus exposure and HLA in healthy donors. Across the study: Early released data comprised around 79 million unique TCRs from HLA-typed donors.

Whole-study findings and limits: Upon later analysis, TCR association rates were observed to vary by HLA locus, being highest for DRB1 and lowest for HLA-C. Despite most TCR sequences being rare, some public TCRs occurred in many donors. For cytomegalovirus status, the classifier reportedly gave diagnoses with high specificity and sensitivity.

Details on this clone: What it binds is unknown.

Germline CDR1 and CDR2: LNHNV and YYDKDF (reference sequence). CDR3 length: 14 residues. V lost 1 base and J 9 bases, leaving 15 bases between the germline ends. PCR primers comprised 60 Vbeta and 13 Jbeta primers. TCRdb keeps only in-frame clones here, not all; method: immunoSEQ multiplex PCR. The table records around 110,000 clones, 60% to 85% of them present only once. The V call is TRBV15, the J call TRBJ2-5; D may be TRBD1 (6 bases). The sequenced sample consisted of PBMCs. The clonotype comes from a woman aged 18-29 years in good health and CMV-seronegative. This CDR3 reads CATSRATGSGAQYF. The CDR3 DNA follows: TGTGCCACCAGCAGAGCTACCGGGTCAGGGGCCCAGTACTTC.